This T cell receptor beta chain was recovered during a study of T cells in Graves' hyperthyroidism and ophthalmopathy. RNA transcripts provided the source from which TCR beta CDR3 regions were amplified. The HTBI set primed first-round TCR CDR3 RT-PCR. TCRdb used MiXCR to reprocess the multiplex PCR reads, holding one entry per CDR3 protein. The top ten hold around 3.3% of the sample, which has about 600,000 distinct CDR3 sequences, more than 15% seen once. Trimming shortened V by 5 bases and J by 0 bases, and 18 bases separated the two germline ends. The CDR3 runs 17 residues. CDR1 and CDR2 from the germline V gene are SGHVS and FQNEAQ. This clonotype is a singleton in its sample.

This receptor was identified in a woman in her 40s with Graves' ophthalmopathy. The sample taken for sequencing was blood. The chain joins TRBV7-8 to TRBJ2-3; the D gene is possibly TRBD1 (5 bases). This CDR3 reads CASSRGQIVTSTDTQYF. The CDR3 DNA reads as TGTGCCAGCAGCAGGGGCCAGATTGTGACTAGCACAGATACGCAGTATTTT.